These 23 T cell receptor beta chains came from one sample sequenced in a study of patients and donors after allogeneic stem cell transplantation (dated by TCRdb to 2020 to 2022). Library creation used RT-PCR. The run used a NextSeq 550. Starting from the raw public reads, TCRdb applied fastp trimming at Q25, assembled clones with MiXCR and retained in-frame beta chains. Rows are unified per CDR3 protein, each entry keeping the most common DNA and genes. Within this sample are about a million distinct CDR3 sequences, with under 20% of them counted one time only. Under 6.5% of the sample is taken by the ten largest. Sequenced material: blood, either unsorted or a sorted T cell fraction (not recorded which). All receptors come from a human donor who was either an allogeneic HSCT recipient or a stem cell or donor lymphocyte infusion donor (not recorded which). It is not recorded whose cells these are; they may come from a transplant donor.

There are a few counts of this clonotype. DNA for the CDR3: TGTGCCAGCAGCTTGACAACCCCCAGGGGGCCTGGCACAGATACGCAGTATTTT. Amino acid sequence: CASSLTTPRGPGTDTQYF. The chain links TRBV5-5 to TRBJ2-3, with TRBD1 matching 8 bases. Germline V lookup: CDR1 SGHKS, CDR2 YYEKEE (reference sequence). Trimming removed 1 base from V and 1 base from J; junction bases left unmatched: 11. The CDR3 has 18 amino acids.

This clonotype was seen only a few times. The chain has TRBV6-1 and TRBJ1-4; TRBD1 matches at 7 bases. CDR3 size: 13 residues. CDR1 and CDR2 (germline): MNHNS, SASEGT. V lost 7 bases and J lost 4; bases outside the gene matches: 3. The CDR3 region is CASTRDSNEKLFF. The DNA of the CDR3 is TGTGCCAGCACCCGGGACAGTAATGAAAAACTGTTTTTT.

This clonotype turned up a few times. The chain uses TRBV4-1 and TRBJ2-6, with D perhaps matching TRBD1 or TRBD2 (6 bases each). Trimming took off 3 bases at V and 1 base at J, with 10 bases between the two ends. This CDR3 is built from 16 residues. The germline V gene has CDR1 MGHRA and CDR2 YSYEKL. CDR3 bases: TGCGCCAGCAGCCATACAGGGAGGTCTGGGGCCAACGTCCTGACTTTC. It codes for CASSHTGRSGANVLTF.

The chain combines TRBV5-1 with TRBJ2-5, with D possibly matching TRBD2 (6 bases). Germline V gene data show CDR1 as SGHRS and CDR2 as YFSETQ. The CDR3 has 15 residues. V was trimmed by 4 bases and J by 0 bases, leaving 13 bases between them. The CDR3 DNA reads as TGCGCCAGCAGCCCCCAGGGACTGCACCAAGAGACCCAGTACTTC. Protein product: CASSPQGLHQETQYF.

This chain links TRBV29-1 with TRBJ1-4; TRBD1 aligns across 7 bases. CDR3 length: 17 amino acids. After removal of 0 bases from V and 8 bases from J, the junction contained 15 bases not matched to a gene. CDR1 SQVTM and CDR2 ANQGSEA come from the germline V gene. The CDR3 loop is CSVEDGLQETGREKLFF. The CDR3, as DNA: TGCAGCGTTGAAGATGGGTTACAGGAGACAGGGAGAGAAAAACTGTTTTTT.

In its sample, this clonotype was seen a few times. The rearrangement uses TRBV20-1 and TRBJ2-1, with TRBD2 identical over 10 bases. The junction had 8 bases not matched to a gene; V was cut back by 4 bases and J by 8 bases. Germline CDR1 is DFQATT and CDR2 is SNEGSKA (reference sequence). The CDR3 has 14 amino acids. The CDR3 protein is CSAIGAGGPDEQFF. The CDR3 DNA follows: TGCAGTGCTATAGGAGCGGGAGGGCCGGATGAGCAGTTCTTC.

The chain carries TRBV5-5 and TRBJ2-7; D is perhaps TRBD1 (6 bases). The CDR3 covers 16 residues. Germline V CDR1 and CDR2: SGHKS, YYEKEE (reference sequence). Between the trimmed V and J ends, which lost 1 base and 3 bases, there was a span of 17 bases. The CDR3 sequence: CASSLTTGIRIYEQYF. In DNA, the CDR3 is TGTGCCAGCAGCTTGACCACAGGGATTAGGATCTACGAGCAGTACTTC.

The sample holds a few counts of this clonotype. This rearrangement joins TRBV5-6 to TRBJ2-1, with D perhaps TRBD2 (6 bases). The CDR3 is 16 residues long. From germline, CDR1 is SGHDT and CDR2 YYEEEE. Deletions cut 4 bases from V and 8 bases from J, with 22 bases between. The CDR3 DNA is TGTGCCAGCAGCGTCCTCGGGACTCCCGGGGCCCATGAGCAGTTCTTC. This encodes CASSVLGTPGAHEQFF.

This chain joins TRBV3-1 and TRBJ2-6, with D uncertain. The V and J ends lost 2 bases and 3 bases respectively, with 5 bases between them. The CDR3 is 14 residues long. Germline-derived CDR1 and CDR2 are LGHDT and YNNKEL (reference sequence). Here the CDR3 DNA reads TGTGCCAGCAGCCAAACGGTTGGGGCCAACGTCCTGACTTTC. It is translated as CASSQTVGANVLTF.

This clonotype turned up a few times. The chain joins TRBV4-1 to TRBJ2-1, with D perhaps assigned TRBD1 or TRBD2 (5 bases each). Trimming pared 0 bases from V and 2 bases from J, leaving 11 bases between. The CDR3 has 16 amino acids. The germline CDR1 and CDR2 sequences are MGHRA and YSYEKL. The CDR3 DNA reads as TGCGCCAGCAGCCAAGATTATGGGGGAACCTACAATGAGCAGTTCTTC. Protein product: CASSQDYGGTYNEQFF.

V gene TRBV12-3 or TRBV12-4 combines with J gene TRBJ1-3, with TRBD1 matching over 8 bases. The CDR3 contains 18 residues. Trimming took 4 bases from V and 3 from J; bases not matched to a gene: 14. The CDR3 is CASSSPQTDRGGGNTIYF. CDR3 nucleotide sequence: TGTGCCAGCAGTTCACCCCAAACTGACAGGGGTGGTGGAAACACCATATATTTT.

The chain joins TRBV6-1 to TRBJ1-5; possible D gene TRBD1, 6 bases. The germline V gene has CDR1 MNHNS and CDR2 SASEGT. The CDR3 totals 16 residues. Trimming removed 5 bases from V and 9 bases from J, with 23 bases in between. This CDR3 is CASSTHEGHRLRPQHF. The CDR3 nucleotides are TGTGCCAGCAGTACCCATGAGGGACACCGTCTCAGGCCCCAGCATTTT.

This clonotype was seen a handful of times. The rearrangement uses TRBV10-3 and TRBJ2-1; D is possibly TRBD1 (6 bases). The CDR3 runs 16 residues. Looked up from germline, CDR1 is ENHRY and CDR2 is SYGVKD. Trimming cost V 0 bases and J 2 bases, with 11 bases left between them. The CDR3 loop reads CAISESRGSPYNEQFF. As DNA, the CDR3 is TGTGCCATCAGTGAGTCGAGGGGGAGCCCCTACAATGAGCAGTTCTTC.

This sequence joins TRBV28 and TRBJ1-3; D gene unclear. Per germline, CDR1 MDHEN and CDR2 SYDVKM. This CDR3 contains 8 residues. V lost 10 bases and J lost 7, with 2 bases in between. In DNA form, the CDR3 reads TGTGCCACGAACACCATATATTTT. Protein: CATNTIYF.

This chain connects TRBV12-3 or TRBV12-4 to TRBJ2-1; D could derive from TRBD1 or TRBD2 (5 bases each). This CDR3 has 14 amino acids. Trimming left V 5 bases short and J 13 bases short, with 21 bases between. CDR3 coding DNA: TGTGCCAGCAGTCTCCGGGACGGGCAACGGGGACAGTTCTTC. Translated, it gives CASSLRDGQRGQFF.

In nucleotides, the CDR3 is TGCGCCATCGCGGACAGGGAGATCTACGAGCAGTACTTC. Translated: CAIADREIYEQYF. This chain joins TRBV5-1 and TRBJ2-7, with 8 bases that match TRBD1. This CDR3 comprises 13 residues. Germline lookup yields CDR1 SGHRS and CDR2 YFSETQ. J gave up 3 bases and V 9 bases, and 8 bases lay outside the gene matches.

The rearrangement links TRBV7-9 to TRBJ2-7, with 7 bases that match TRBD2. The CDR3 is made up of 15 amino acids. The ends lost 5 bases at V and 3 bases at J; junction bases unmatched: 10. Germline V lookup: CDR1 SEHNR, CDR2 FQNEAQ (reference sequence). The CDR3 sequence: CASSHGQRGNYEQYF. The CDR3 coding sequence is TGTGCCAGCAGCCACGGCCAGCGGGGCAACTACGAGCAGTACTTC.

This clonotype was picked up many times. V is TRBV12-3 or TRBV12-4 and J is TRBJ1-2; 8 nucleotides line up with TRBD1. The CDR3 spans 14 residues. J gave up 4 bases and V 6 bases, and 7 bases lay outside the gene matches. The CDR3 loop reads CASRYGQGVYGYTF. CDR3 coding DNA: TGTGCCAGCAGATACGGACAGGGAGTCTATGGCTACACCTTC.

This clonotype was seen ten or more times. CDR3 protein: CASSLGQTYTEAFF. CDR3 DNA sequence: TGCGCCAGCAGCTTGGGACAGACGTACACTGAAGCTTTCTTT. This sequence joins TRBV5-1 and TRBJ1-1; D is possibly TRBD1 (5 bases). This CDR3 has 14 amino acids. Germline CDR1 reads SGHRS; CDR2 reads YFSETQ. V lost 0 bases and J lost 3, with 9 bases in between.

The chain links TRBV25-1 to TRBJ1-1, with TRBD1 as a possible D gene (6 bases). This CDR3 has 15 residues. Germline-derived CDR1 and CDR2 are MGHDK and SYGVNS. V was trimmed by 10 bases and J by 1 base, leaving 19 bases between them. CDR3 sequence (DNA): TGTGCCACCCGCCGCAGGGGACCTAAGAACACTGAAGCTTTCTTT. Its translation is CATRRRGPKNTEAFF.

This clonotype has a count of ten or more. The V call is TRBV5-1, the J call TRBJ2-1; TRBD1 might be the D (6 bases). The germline gives CDR1 SGHRS, CDR2 YFSETQ. The CDR3 loop spans 14 amino acids. Between the trimmed V and J ends, which lost 0 bases and 6 bases, there was a span of 10 bases. CDR3 region: CASSLALGANEQFF. DNA of the CDR3: TGCGCCAGCAGCTTGGCCTTGGGGGCCAATGAGCAGTTCTTC.

V is TRBV30 and J is TRBJ2-7; D uncertain. V was trimmed by 4 bases and J by 2 bases, leaving 9 bases between them. The CDR3 extends over 12 amino acids. From germline, CDR1 is GTSNPN and CDR2 SVGIG (reference sequence). CDR3 protein: CAWTPVAYEQYF. CDR3 in DNA: TGTGCCTGGACCCCTGTAGCCTACGAGCAGTACTTC.

In its sample, this clonotype was seen many times. V gene TRBV12-3 or TRBV12-4 combines with J gene TRBJ1-3; D gene ambiguous. V was trimmed by 3 bases and J by 0 bases, leaving 12 bases between them. The CDR3 is 16 amino acids. CDR3 sequence (DNA): TGTGCCAGCAGTTTGGAGTTCCCCAGCTCTGGAAACACCATATATTTT. This encodes CASSLEFPSSGNTIYF.